The present TCR beta chain was sequenced within a study of blood T cell repertoires in COVID-19. The CDR3 covers 19 residues. In germline, CDR1 is SGHDN, CDR2 FVKESK. V dropped 1 base and J dropped 0; count of bases not matched to a gene: 4. Produced via immunoSEQ multiplex PCR; TCRdb's table is partial and in-frame only. The table records 350,000 or so clones, around 85% of them present only once. The source material was PBMCs or T cells enriched from blood (not recorded which). The gene calls are TRBV14 and TRBJ2-6; 12 bases match TRBD1. The TCR originated in a woman aged 40 to 55 with acute COVID-19. For the CDR3, the DNA is TGTGCCAGCAGCCAAGCCCGGGACAGGGGGCCCTCTGGGGCCAACGTCCTGACTTTC. As protein: CASSQARDRGPSGANVLTF.